This T cell receptor beta chain was profiled in a study of molecular identifiers for immune sequencing clone quantification. The study's findings and limits: Identical TCR molecules can share a barcode, and this sharing could underestimate highly expanded clone sizes.

Turning to this clonotype: As yet, its antigen is unknown. With a much larger clone just one base away, this may be a read error. This likely comes from a read error, as the CDR3 has no conserved phenylalanine or tryptophan at its end.

TCRdb recomputed calls from the PCR reads with MiXCR, one row per CDR3 protein. This table has under 650,000 distinct CDR3 sequences, 15% to 20% appearing once. CDR1 GTSNPN and CDR2 SVGIG come from the germline V gene (reference sequence). The V end lost 0 bases, the J end lost 7 bases, and 7 bases lay between the germline ends. This CDR3 has 11 residues. The TCR sequence derives from a human donor in good health. Some libraries in this study had Jurkat cell RNA spiked in. The J gene is TRBJ2-7, the V gene TRBV30; D not certain. The sequencing sample was made of naive CD8+ T cells from blood, with Jurkat cell RNA spiked in. The subset here: FACS-sorted CD8+CD4-CCR7+CD45RA+ naive T cells. The CDR3 sequence is CAWSVYGEQYL. The DNA of the CDR3 is TGTGCCTGGAGTGTATATGGAGAGCAGTACCTC.